This T cell receptor (beta chain) emerged from a study of T cells in localized non-small cell lung cancer. Study results and limitations: Sequencing was limited to one tumor region, leaving the possibility of heterogeneity open.

TCRdb's table, derived via immunoSEQ multiplex PCR, lists solely in-frame clones and lacks some. The repertoire has 65,000 to 95,000 clones, around 80% of them found once; the top ten carry roughly 21%. As for this clone: Its antigen is unknown.

In germline, CDR1 is MDHEN, CDR2 SYDVKM. This CDR3 is built from 12 residues. Trimming stripped 7 bases from V and 4 bases from J, with 10 bases between. The rearrangement joins TRBV28 to TRBJ1-1; unclear D gene. This clonotype was obtained from a man between 35 and 75 years old with stage II squamous cell lung carcinoma. The input for sequencing was PBMCs, taken before any cancer treatment. This chain's CDR3 is CASTALITEAFF. CDR3 in DNA: TGTGCCAGCACCGCTTTAATCACTGAAGCTTTCTTT.